The entry below gives a single T cell receptor (beta chain) sequence along with its context. These data are taken from a study of CD8+CD57+ T cells in acquired aplastic anemia. CDR3 length: 11 residues. Looked up from germline, CDR1 is LNHNV and CDR2 is YYDKDF (reference sequence). V gave up 4 bases and J gave up 5 bases, with 3 bases separating them. CDR3 and TCR beta VDJ profiling relied on a genomic DNA template. TCRdb recomputed calls from the reads with MiXCR, one row per CDR3 protein. The sample has some 130,000 distinct CDR3 sequences, 48% seen once. The receptor was derived from a human donor in good health, serving as a control. Source material: sorted CD4+, CD8+, or CD8+CD57+ T cells (not recorded which) from PBMCs. V and J are TRBV15 and TRBJ2-1; no reliable D call. The CDR3 protein is CATSNDNEQFF. CDR3 bases: TGTGCCACCAGCAATGACAATGAGCAGTTCTTC.